This entry lists 32 T cell receptor beta chains sequenced from one sample in a study of blood T cells in healthy people across ages. Alongside a J-beta primer mix, a sample-barcoded 5' primer served in a second PCR lasting about 6 to 12 cycles. TCRdb passed the 5' RACE reads through MiXCR, listing each CDR3 protein once. The sample records hundreds of thousands of distinct CDR3 sequences, more than 40% being singletons. The sample comprised blood. Source of these receptors: a man between 60 and 75 years old in good health.

Regarding this clonotype: A read error is possible here, since a much larger clone lies one base away. This sequence joins TRBV7-2 and TRBJ1-2; possible D gene TRBD1, 5 bases. Germline loops: CDR1 SGHTA, CDR2 FQGNSA. The CDR3 is 15 amino acids. The CDR3 nucleotides read TGTGCCAGCAGCCCCCAAGACAGATCTAACTATGGCTACATCTTC. Translation gives CASSPQDRSNYGYIF.

The chain employs TRBV20-1 and TRBJ2-1; D unclear. The length of the CDR3 is 15 residues. Germline loops: CDR1 DFQATT, CDR2 SNEGSKA (reference sequence). Deletions cut 4 bases from V and 0 bases from J, with 13 bases between. Written as DNA, the CDR3 is TGCAGTGCTAATGATTTCAGAAGCTCCTACAATGAGCAGTTCTTC. Its translation: CSANDFRSSYNEQFF.

The rearrangement uses TRBV10-3 and TRBJ2-7; the D is unclear. The V gene's germline CDR1 is ENHRY and CDR2 SYGVKD. With 4 bases removed from V and 2 bases from J, the gap between germline ends came to 9 bases. The CDR3 is 13 amino acids. CDR3 residues: CAISGGEPYEQYF. The CDR3 coding sequence is TGTGCCATCAGTGGTGGAGAACCCTACGAGCAGTACTTC.

The genes are TRBV4-1 and TRBJ2-7; D might be TRBD1 (5 bases). V was pared by 0 bases and J by 1 base, with 7 bases between. CDR3 length equals 14 residues. Germline assignment: CDR1 MGHRA and CDR2 YSYEKL. CDR3 amino acids: CASSQDDRSYEQYF. CDR3 coding DNA: TGCGCCAGCAGCCAAGATGACAGATCCTACGAGCAGTACTTC.

The genes are TRBV7-8 and TRBJ2-3; D is possibly TRBD1 or TRBD2 (5 bases each). Germline V gene data show CDR1 as SGHVS and CDR2 as FQNEAQ. Trimming took off 3 bases at V and 6 bases at J, with 10 bases between the two ends. This CDR3 is 13 amino acids long. The CDR3 reads CASSFIGADTQYF. CDR3 in DNA: TGTGCCAGCAGCTTCATCGGGGCGGATACGCAGTATTTT.

This clonotype was seen repeatedly, ten times or more. The chain has TRBV9 and TRBJ2-7; unclear D gene. Trimming stripped 0 bases from V and 4 bases from J, with 11 bases between. Germline V gene data show CDR1 as SGDLS and CDR2 as YYNGEE. The CDR3 sequence is 14 residues long. CDR3 in DNA: TGTGCCAGCAGCGTAGGGACGGTAGGGTACGAGCAGTACTTC. Protein sequence: CASSVGTVGYEQYF. Full variable domain (missing parts from reference TRBV9 and TRBJ2-7): DSGVTQTPKHLITATGQRVTLRCSPRSGDLSVYWYQQSLDQGLQFLIQYYNGEERAKGNILERFSAQQFPDLHSELNLSSLELGDSALYFCASSVGTVGYEQYFGPGTRLTVT.

The chain employs TRBV7-9 and TRBJ2-1; a possible D gene is TRBD1 (6 bases). The better agreement between TRBJ2-7 and the DNA end casts doubt on the J call. The V gene's germline CDR1 is SEHNR and CDR2 FQNEAQ (reference sequence). The CDR3 covers 14 residues. DNA of the CDR3: TGTGCCAGCCGACGGGACACAGCCAACAATGAGCAGTACTTC. It translates to CASRRDTANNEQYF.

The table lists this clonotype with a few counts. A much larger clone differs from this one at a single base, so this may be a read error. The chain carries TRBV10-3 and TRBJ2-5; D unclear. This CDR3 contains 14 residues. Deletions cut 2 bases from V and 0 bases from J, with 7 bases between. CDR1 is ENHRY and CDR2 is SYGVKD in the germline V gene. CDR3 loop: CAISEASYQETQYF. CDR3 DNA: TGTGCCATCAGTGAGGCGAGCTACCAAGAGACCCAGTACTTC.

Only a few counts were recorded for this clonotype. This rearrangement joins TRBV6-5 to TRBJ2-2; 9 bases map to TRBD2. V gave up 5 bases and J gave up 5 bases; unmatched junction bases: 6. The CDR3 sequence is 15 residues long. Germline V gene sequence: CDR1 MNHEY, CDR2 SVGAGI. For the CDR3, the DNA is TGTGCCAGCAGTACCAGCGGGGGGCGGACCGGGGAGCTGTTTTTT. Protein sequence: CASSTSGGRTGELFF.

Worth noting for this clonotype: An end of the junction does not agree with germline; a read error may underlie this. V is TRBV7-2 and J is TRBJ1-2; D gene ambiguous. Germline values: CDR1 SGHTA, CDR2 FQGNSA. The CDR3 runs to 14 residues. The CDR3 region is CASSLGFSNYSYTF. The CDR3, as DNA: TGTGCCAGCAGCTTAGGTTTCAGCAACTATAGCTACACCTTC.

J is TRBJ1-6 and V is TRBV29-1; 7 bases match TRBD1. CDR1 is SQVTM, CDR2 ANQGSEA, per germline. The CDR3 has 14 amino acids. V lost 7 bases, J lost 14 bases, and 17 bases stayed unmatched. The CDR3 reads CSARDRVDYWTLHF. CDR3 nucleotide sequence: TGCAGCGCAAGAGACAGGGTGGACTATTGGACCCTCCACTTT. Full variable domain (remainder filled in from reference TRBV29-1 and TRBJ1-6): SAVISQKPSRDICQRGTSLTIQCQVDSQVTMMFWYRQQPGQSLTLIATANQGSEATYESGFVIDKFPISRPNLTFSTLTVSNMSPEDSSIYLCSARDRVDYWTLHFGNGTRLTVT.

There are a few counts of this clonotype. The chain combines TRBV20-1 with TRBJ1-6; D not certain. The germline CDR1 and CDR2 sequences are DFQATT and SNEGSKA (reference sequence). CDR3 length: 16 amino acids. V shed 0 bases and J shed 0 bases, with 9 bases lying between them. The CDR3 reads CSARDRSSSYNSPLHF. The CDR3 DNA sequence: TGCAGTGCTAGAGACAGGTCGAGCTCCTATAATTCACCCCTCCACTTT.

This clonotype was counted at least ten times. V usage is TRBV3-1 and J usage is TRBJ1-1, with TRBD1 matching 9 bases. Trimming at V came to 8 bases and at J to 3 bases, leaving 10 bases not matched to a gene. In germline, CDR1 is LGHDT, CDR2 YNNKEL (reference sequence). The CDR3 is made up of 15 amino acids. CDR3: CASGGDRASDTEAFF. DNA for the CDR3: TGTGCCAGCGGGGGGGACAGGGCTTCGGACACTGAAGCTTTCTTT.

This clonotype appeared a few times. The V gene is TRBV9, the J gene TRBJ2-3, with no clear D. Germline values: CDR1 SGDLS, CDR2 YYNGEE. The CDR3 spans 13 residues. V was trimmed by 3 bases and J by 4 bases, leaving 9 bases between them. The CDR3 nucleotides read TGTGCCAGCAGCGGGGGTAGTTCAGATACGCAGTATTTT. It yields the protein CASSGGSSDTQYF.

This chain connects TRBV7-9 to TRBJ1-2; possible D gene TRBD1, 5 bases. Trimming took 2 bases from V and 8 from J, leaving 9 bases between them. Germline V gene data show CDR1 as SEHNR and CDR2 as FQNEAQ (reference sequence). The CDR3 loop spans 12 amino acids. The CDR3 is CASSLRGAGYTF. DNA for the CDR3: TGTGCCAGCAGCTTAAGGGGAGCAGGCTACACCTTC.

This clonotype appeared once. One base away lies a much larger clone, so this may be a sequencing read error. This chain links TRBV7-2 with TRBJ1-2; 8 nucleotides match TRBD1. Trimming took 3 bases from V and 2 from J; bases not matched to a gene: 11. The CDR3 loop spans 17 amino acids. The germline V gene has CDR1 SGHTA and CDR2 FQGNSA. In DNA, the CDR3 is TGTGCCAGCAGCTTCGACCCCGCAGGGGGCATGAACTATGGCTACACCTTC. It encodes CASSFDPAGGMNYGYTF.

The chain uses TRBV2 and TRBJ1-1; D uncertain. CDR1 is SNHLY and CDR2 is FYNNEI in the germline V gene. CDR3 length: 13 residues. The V end lost 2 bases, the J end lost 3 bases, and 7 bases lay between the germline ends. As DNA, the CDR3 is TGTGCCAGCAGTGAATGGGCGGACACTGAAGCTTTCTTT. It translates to CASSEWADTEAFF. The full variable domain, with the rest looked up from reference TRBV2 and TRBJ1-1, is EPEVTQTPSHQVTQMGQEVILRCVPISNHLYFYWYRQILGQKVEFLVSFYNNEISEKSEIFDDQFSVERPDGSNFTLKIRSTKLEDSAMYFCASSEWADTEAFFGQGTRLTVV.

In DNA, the CDR3 is TGTGCCAGCAGCTACCGGGGACAGGGCCACTACGAGCAGTACTTC. Translated, it gives CASSYRGQGHYEQYF. The chain is built from TRBV7-9 and TRBJ2-4; 9 bases are shared with TRBD1. The J call may be mistaken, given a closer DNA end match to TRBJ2-7. The CDR3 has 15 amino acids. The germline gives CDR1 SEHNR, CDR2 FQNEAQ (reference sequence).

This clonotype was seen many times. The chain employs TRBV7-2 and TRBJ2-7; 7 nucleotides match TRBD1. J gave up 3 bases and V 5 bases, and 13 bases lay outside the gene matches. Germline assignment: CDR1 SGHTA and CDR2 FQGNSA. The CDR3 sequence is 16 residues long. CDR3 residues: CASSPPPQTGNYEQYF. In DNA form, the CDR3 reads TGTGCCAGCAGCCCCCCCCCTCAGACAGGGAACTACGAGCAGTACTTC.

This clonotype was observed once. The CDR3 loop reads CASSLDHGGLDTQYF. Here the CDR3 DNA reads TGTGCCAGCAGCTTAGATCACGGGGGGTTAGATACGCAGTATTTT. The rearrangement links TRBV7-2 to TRBJ2-3, with 7 nucleotides matching TRBD2. After removal of 1 base from V and 5 bases from J, the junction contained 6 bases not matched to a gene. The CDR3 spans 15 residues. Germline-derived CDR1 and CDR2 are SGHTA and FQGNSA.

Only a few counts were recorded for this clonotype. The rearrangement links TRBV4-1 to TRBJ2-7; no clear D gene. This CDR3 is built from 16 residues. CDR1 MGHRA and CDR2 YSYEKL come from the germline V gene. V dropped 0 bases and J dropped 2 bases, with 14 bases sitting between them. The CDR3 region is CASSQDRATSPYEQYF. CDR3 nucleotides: TGCGCCAGCAGCCAAGATAGAGCAACATCCCCCTACGAGCAGTACTTC.

CDR3 region: CASSVVSGQETQYF. Written as DNA, the CDR3 is TGTGCCAGCAGCGTGGTGTCAGGACAAGAGACCCAGTACTTC. J is TRBJ2-5 and V is TRBV5-6; D unclear. Trimming left V 4 bases short and J 2 bases short, with 12 bases between. Germline V CDR1 and CDR2: SGHDT, YYEEEE. CDR3 length equals 14 residues.

V and J are TRBV5-1 and TRBJ2-6; D is unresolved. This CDR3 is 17 amino acids long. V lost 1 base to trimming and J lost 0 bases, with 11 bases between them. CDR1 and CDR2 (germline): SGHRS, YFSETQ. CDR3: CASSLRWAGSGANVLTF. Written as DNA, the CDR3 is TGCGCCAGCAGCTTGAGGTGGGCTGGCTCTGGGGCCAACGTCCTGACTTTC.

The CDR3 DNA sequence: TGTGCCAGCAGCTTGGCGGGTAGTATGCTCGATACGCAGTATTTT. Its protein product is CASSLAGSMLDTQYF. The chain carries TRBV5-5 and TRBJ2-3; unclear D gene. The CDR3 has 15 residues. Per germline, CDR1 SGHKS and CDR2 YYEKEE (reference sequence). V lost 0 bases and J 6 bases, leaving 14 bases between the germline ends.

This clonotype occurred many times. Here the CDR3 reads CASSLAPERQYF. For the CDR3, the DNA is TGTGCCAGCAGCTTAGCGCCGGAGCGGCAGTACTTC. This chain uses TRBV7-2 with TRBJ2-5; a possible D gene is TRBD2 (5 bases). V lost 0 bases to trimming and J lost 11 bases, with 10 bases between them. Germline V gives CDR1 SGHTA, CDR2 FQGNSA. The CDR3 consists of 12 residues.

The chain uses TRBV5-6 and TRBJ2-3, with TRBD2 identical over 7 bases. Germline loops: CDR1 SGHDT, CDR2 YYEEEE. V shed 3 bases and J 0 bases; nucleotides not matched to a gene: 19. This CDR3 has 20 residues. CDR3 DNA: TGTGCCAGCAGCTGGGGGGGTCGACAATCAAAGGAGACTAGCACAGATACGCAGTATTTT. As protein: CASSWGGRQSKETSTDTQYF.

There are a few counts of this clonotype. V and J are TRBV20-1 and TRBJ2-4, with D uncertain. Gene TRBJ2-7 matches the end of the DNA better, so the J call may be wrong. Germline values: CDR1 DFQATT, CDR2 SNEGSKA (reference sequence). This CDR3 comprises 12 residues. CDR3 residues: CSASSRGTEQYF. The CDR3 DNA sequence: TGCAGTGCTAGCTCCAGAGGAACCGAGCAGTACTTC.

This clonotype was seen a few times. The chain combines TRBV12-3 or TRBV12-4 with TRBJ1-5; D not resolved. V lost 2 bases and J lost 5, with 10 bases in between. CDR3 length: 14 amino acids. The CDR3 sequence is CASSLFLGYQPQHF. The CDR3 nucleotides are TGTGCCAGCAGTTTATTTTTGGGGTATCAGCCCCAGCATTTT.

This clonotype was picked up a small number of times. The V and J genes are TRBV6-2 or TRBV6-3 and TRBJ2-7; 11 bases agree with TRBD2. This CDR3 has 18 amino acids. Trimming at V came to 8 bases and at J to 1 base, leaving 16 bases not matched to a gene. CDR1 and CDR2 from the germline V gene are MNHEY and SVGEGT. The CDR3 bases are TGTGCCAGCCGATCCCGCCGGGATCCTAGCGGGGGGTCCTACGAGCAGTACTTC. Protein sequence: CASRSRRDPSGGSYEQYF.

This chain connects TRBV7-6 to TRBJ2-5; D ambiguous. V lost 2 bases and J 4 bases, leaving 11 bases between the germline ends. Germline V lookup: CDR1 SGHVS, CDR2 FNYEAQ. The length of the CDR3 is 14 residues. CDR3 in DNA: TGTGCCAGCAGCTTATCCTGTGGCTCAGAGACCCAGTACTTC. This translates into CASSLSCGSETQYF.

The rearrangement links TRBV2 to TRBJ1-2, with D hard to call. V was trimmed by 2 bases and J by 4 bases, leaving 8 bases between them. CDR1 is SNHLY and CDR2 is FYNNEI in the germline V gene. CDR3 length: 13 amino acids. CDR3 coding DNA: TGTGCCAGCAGTGAAAGAGTGGGCTATGGCTACACCTTC. This codes for CASSERVGYGYTF.

This clonotype has a handful of counts. Germline and junction disagree at one end, which may indicate a read error. The J gene is TRBJ1-2, the V gene TRBV5-1; D unresolved. CDR1 is SGHRS and CDR2 is YFSETQ in the germline V gene. The CDR3 covers 14 residues. CDR3 sequence reads: CASSFAQTNYGFTF. In DNA form, the CDR3 reads TGCGCCAGCAGCTTCGCGCAGACGAACTATGGCTTCACCTTC.